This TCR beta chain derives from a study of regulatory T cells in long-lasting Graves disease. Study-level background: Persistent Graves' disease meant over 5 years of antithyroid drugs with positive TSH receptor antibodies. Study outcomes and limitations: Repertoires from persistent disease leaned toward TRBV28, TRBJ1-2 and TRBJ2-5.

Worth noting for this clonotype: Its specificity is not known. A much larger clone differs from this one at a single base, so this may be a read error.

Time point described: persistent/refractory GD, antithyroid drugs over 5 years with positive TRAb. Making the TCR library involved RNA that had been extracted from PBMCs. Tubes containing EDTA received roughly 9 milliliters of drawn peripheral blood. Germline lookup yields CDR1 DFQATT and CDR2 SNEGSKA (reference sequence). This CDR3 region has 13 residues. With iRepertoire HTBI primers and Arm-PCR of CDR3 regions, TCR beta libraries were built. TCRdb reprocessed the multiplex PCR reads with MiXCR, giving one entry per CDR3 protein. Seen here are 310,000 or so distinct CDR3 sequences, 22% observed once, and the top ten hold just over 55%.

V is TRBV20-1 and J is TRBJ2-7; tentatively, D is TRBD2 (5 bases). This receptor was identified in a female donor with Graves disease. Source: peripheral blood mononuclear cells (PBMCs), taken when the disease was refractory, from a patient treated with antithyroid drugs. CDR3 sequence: CSTREGLAYEQYF. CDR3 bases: TGCAGTACTAGAGAGGGCTTAGCCTACGAGCAGTACTTC.